The 13 T cell receptor beta chains presented below share a single source sample, sequenced in a study of T cells in Graves' hyperthyroidism and ophthalmopathy. Amplification yielded TCR beta CDR3 regions, with RNA transcripts as the source. The HTBI primer set drove a first-round RT-PCR of the TCR CDR3. TCRdb re-called the multiplex PCR reads through MiXCR, storing one row per CDR3 protein. Here the sample spans 500,000 to 800,000 distinct CDR3 sequences, around 13% being singletons. Sequencing was done on a sample of blood. The receptor set was obtained from a woman between 45 and 60 years old with Graves' ophthalmopathy.

At least ten counts were recorded for this clonotype. The rearrangement joins TRBV28 to TRBJ2-7; maybe TRBD2 (7 bases). Germline lookup yields CDR1 MDHEN and CDR2 SYDVKM. The CDR3 has 15 amino acids. V dropped 4 bases and J dropped 7 bases, with 20 bases sitting between them. CDR3 in DNA: TGTGCCAGCAGTTCTCCCGGGGGGCCGGCTTTGGAGCAGTACTTC. The encoded protein is CASSSPGGPALEQYF. The variable domain in full, completed from reference TRBV28 and TRBJ2-7, reads DVKVTQSSRYLVKRTGEKVFLECVQDMDHENMFWYRQDPGLGLRLIYFSYDVKMKEKGDIPEGYSVSREKKERFSLILESASTNQTSMYLCASSSPGGPALEQYFGPGTRLTVT.

Many counts were recorded for this clonotype. The genes are TRBV10-3 and TRBJ2-3; TRBD2 agrees at 11 bases. This CDR3 region has 18 residues. CDR1 is ENHRY and CDR2 is SYGVKD in the germline V gene. V lost 5 bases and J lost 7; bases outside the gene matches: 17. The CDR3 sequence is CAISNPGTSGTGVNTQYF. The DNA of the CDR3 is TGTGCCATCAGTAACCCCGGGACTAGCGGCACCGGCGTGAATACGCAGTATTTT.

This clonotype came up many times. The chain carries TRBV12-3 or TRBV12-4 and TRBJ2-7, with 7 nucleotides matching TRBD2. The V and J ends lost 6 bases and 3 bases, in that order; junction bases with no gene match: 11. This CDR3 contains 15 residues. The CDR3 bases are TGTGCCAGCAGGCTCCAGTTGGGGGGGGGCTACGAGCAGTACTTC. Protein sequence: CASRLQLGGGYEQYF.

This clonotype was seen once. The chain has TRBV7-3 and TRBJ1-4; possible D gene TRBD1, 6 bases. Deletions cut 5 bases from V and 3 bases from J, with 13 bases between. The CDR3 is 15 amino acids. Germline CDR1 SGHTA, CDR2 FQGTGA. The CDR3 coding sequence is TGTGCCAGCAGCAAAGCGGCAGGGGCTAATGAAAAACTGTTTTTT. Translated: CASSKAAGANEKLFF.

This clonotype has ten or more counts. This sequence joins TRBV10-3 and TRBJ1-2, with D possibly being TRBD1 (5 bases). The germline V gene has CDR1 ENHRY and CDR2 SYGVKD. This CDR3 contains 14 residues. V lost 7 bases and J 2 bases, leaving 14 bases between the germline ends. The DNA for the CDR3 is TGTGCCATCAACAGGAACCACCAGAACTATGGCTACACCTTC. Amino acid sequence: CAINRNHQNYGYTF.

This clonotype appeared many times. The chain couples TRBV7-3 to TRBJ2-1; 14 positions agree with TRBD2. The V gene end was trimmed by 5 bases and the J gene end by 4 bases; junction bases not matched to a gene: 10. The CDR3 covers 18 residues. Germline V gene lookup returns CDR1 SGHTA and CDR2 FQGTGA. CDR3 sequence: CASSPGTSGSRRYNEQFF. The CDR3 nucleotides read TGTGCCAGCAGCCCGGGGACTAGCGGGAGTAGGCGTTACAATGAGCAGTTCTTC.

The chain recombines TRBV3-1 with TRBJ2-2; possible D gene TRBD1, 6 bases. Trimming took off 4 bases at V and 8 bases at J, with 20 bases between the two ends. This CDR3 spans 16 amino acids. Germline values: CDR1 LGHDT, CDR2 YNNKEL (reference sequence). The CDR3 sequence: CASSLMQGQKAGELFF. The CDR3, as DNA: TGTGCCAGCAGCCTCATGCAGGGACAAAAAGCAGGGGAGCTGTTTTTT. The entire variable domain, with the rest obtained from reference TRBV3-1 and TRBJ2-2, is as follows: DTAVSQTPKYLVTQMGNDKSIKCEQNLGHDTMYWYKQDSKKFLKIMFSYNNKELIINETVPNRFSPKSPDKAHLNLHINSLELGDSAVYFCASSLMQGQKAGELFFGEGSRLTVL.

Only a few counts were recorded for this clonotype. V gene TRBV5-5 combines with J gene TRBJ2-2; 8 bases are shared with TRBD2. Germline V gene sequence: CDR1 SGHKS, CDR2 YYEKEE (reference sequence). The CDR3 is 15 amino acids. Unmatched junction bases numbered 5, after V lost 0 bases and J lost 7 bases. CDR3 nucleotides: TGTGCCAGCAGCTTGGACAGCGGGAGAATCGGGGAGCTGTTTTTT. This encodes CASSLDSGRIGELFF.

A few counts support this clonotype. V is TRBV20-1 and J is TRBJ2-3; weak D call: TRBD1 (5 bases). The CDR3 runs 14 residues. In germline, CDR1 is DFQATT, CDR2 SNEGSKA (reference sequence). The V end lost 8 bases, the J end lost 1 base, and 16 bases lay between the germline ends. CDR3 nucleotides: TGCAGTCAAATTTCAGGGCGGCGCACAGATACGCAGTATTTT. Its protein is CSQISGRRTDTQYF.

This clonotype has a count of ten or more. The chain recombines TRBV7-9 with TRBJ2-3; TRBD2 is a possible D gene (5 bases). From germline, CDR1 is SEHNR and CDR2 FQNEAQ (reference sequence). The germline V and J ends were trimmed by 5 bases and 6 bases, with 12 bases remaining between them. The CDR3 consists of 13 residues. CDR3 in amino acids: CASSPILEDTQYF. CDR3 coding DNA: TGTGCCAGCAGCCCGATACTAGAGGATACGCAGTATTTT.

The chain couples TRBV6-2 or TRBV6-3 to TRBJ2-7; 9 nucleotides agree with TRBD1. The CDR3 sequence is 13 residues long. CDR1 and CDR2 (germline): MNHEY, SVGEGT. Trimming took 7 bases from V and 5 from J; bases not matched to a gene: 6. CDR3 nucleotides: TGTGCCAGCACCCAGACAGGGGGAGACGAGCAGTACTTC. Translation: CASTQTGGDEQYF.

This clonotype was picked up many times. The genes are TRBV30 and TRBJ2-1, with 12 bases identical to TRBD2. V lost 2 bases, J lost 5 bases, and 16 bases stayed unmatched. CDR3 length: 19 amino acids. CDR1 is GTSNPN and CDR2 is SVGIG in the germline V gene (reference sequence). The CDR3 DNA reads as TGTGCCTGGAGTATAAAGGGGCGGAGGACTAGCGGGAAAGACAATGAGCAGTTCTTC. It encodes CAWSIKGRRTSGKDNEQFF.

This clonotype was recorded at least ten times. The chain carries TRBV7-9 and TRBJ2-7; D unresolved. V lost 5 bases, J lost 4 bases, and 12 bases lay in between. CDR1 is SEHNR, CDR2 FQNEAQ, per germline (reference sequence). The CDR3 covers 13 residues. The CDR3 here is CASSLTLTYEQYF. CDR3 nucleotide sequence: TGTGCCAGCAGCCTCACCCTGACATACGAGCAGTACTTC.